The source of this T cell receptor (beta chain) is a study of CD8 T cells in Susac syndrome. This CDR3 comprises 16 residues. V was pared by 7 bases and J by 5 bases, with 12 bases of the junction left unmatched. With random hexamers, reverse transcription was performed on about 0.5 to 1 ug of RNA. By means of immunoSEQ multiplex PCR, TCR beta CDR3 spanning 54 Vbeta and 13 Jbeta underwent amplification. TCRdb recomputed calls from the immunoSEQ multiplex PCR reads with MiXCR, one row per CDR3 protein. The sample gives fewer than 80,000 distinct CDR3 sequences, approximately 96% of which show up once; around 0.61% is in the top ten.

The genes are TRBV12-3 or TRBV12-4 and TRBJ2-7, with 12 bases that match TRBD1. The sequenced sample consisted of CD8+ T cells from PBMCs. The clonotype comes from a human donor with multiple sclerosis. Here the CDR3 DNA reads TGTGCCAGCATCCCTTTAGGGACAGGGGGCCTCCACGAGCAGTACTTC. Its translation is CASIPLGTGGLHEQYF.